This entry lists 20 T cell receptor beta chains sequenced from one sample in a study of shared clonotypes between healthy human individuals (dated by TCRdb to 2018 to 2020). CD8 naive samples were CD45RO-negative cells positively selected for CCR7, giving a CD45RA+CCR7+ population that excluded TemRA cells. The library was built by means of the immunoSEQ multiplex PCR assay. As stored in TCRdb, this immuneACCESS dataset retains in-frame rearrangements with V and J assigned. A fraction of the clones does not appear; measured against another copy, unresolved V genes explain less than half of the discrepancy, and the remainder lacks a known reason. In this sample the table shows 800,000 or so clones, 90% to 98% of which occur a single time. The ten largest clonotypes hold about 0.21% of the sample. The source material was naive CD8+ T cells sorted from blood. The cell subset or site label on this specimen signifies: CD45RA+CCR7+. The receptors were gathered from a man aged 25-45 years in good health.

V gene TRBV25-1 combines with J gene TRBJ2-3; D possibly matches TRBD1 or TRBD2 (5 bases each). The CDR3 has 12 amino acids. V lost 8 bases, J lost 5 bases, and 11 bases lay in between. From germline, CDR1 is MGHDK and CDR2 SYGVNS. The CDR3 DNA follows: TGTGCCAGCGGGACGGCGCAAGATACGCAGTATTTT. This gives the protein CASGTAQDTQYF.

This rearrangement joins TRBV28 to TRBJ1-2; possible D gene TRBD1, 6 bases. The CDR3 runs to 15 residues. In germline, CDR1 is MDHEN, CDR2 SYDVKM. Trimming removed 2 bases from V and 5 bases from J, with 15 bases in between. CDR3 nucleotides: TGTGCCAGCAGTTTAACCCCCTCAGGGGAGTATGGCTACACCTTC. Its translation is CASSLTPSGEYGYTF.

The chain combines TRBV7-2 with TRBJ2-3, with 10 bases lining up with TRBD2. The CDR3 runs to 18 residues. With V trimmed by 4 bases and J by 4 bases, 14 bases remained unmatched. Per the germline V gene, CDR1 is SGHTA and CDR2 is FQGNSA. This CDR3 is CASSYRRSGRVVSDTQYF. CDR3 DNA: TGTGCCAGCAGCTACCGACGGAGCGGGAGGGTAGTGTCAGATACGCAGTATTTT.

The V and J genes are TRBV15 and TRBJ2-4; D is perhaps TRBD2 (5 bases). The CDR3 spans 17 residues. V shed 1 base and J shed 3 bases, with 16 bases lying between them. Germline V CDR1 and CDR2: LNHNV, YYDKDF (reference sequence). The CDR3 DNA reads TGTGCCACCAGCAGAGCCCCAACTAGTTTCGGCAAAAACATTCAGTACTTC. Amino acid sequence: CATSRAPTSFGKNIQYF.

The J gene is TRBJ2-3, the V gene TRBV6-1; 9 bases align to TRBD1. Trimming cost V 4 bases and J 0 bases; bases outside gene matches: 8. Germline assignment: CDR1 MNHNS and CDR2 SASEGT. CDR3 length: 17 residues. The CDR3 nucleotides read TGTGCCAGCAGTGCCCATAACAGGGGGCTAAGCACAGATACGCAGTATTTT. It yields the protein CASSAHNRGLSTDTQYF.

The chain's CDR3 is CASSLDGTDLYEQYF. In nucleotides, the CDR3 is TGTGCCAGCAGCTTAGACGGGACAGACCTCTACGAGCAGTACTTC. This chain uses TRBV11-2 with TRBJ2-7, with 7 nucleotides matching TRBD1. The CDR3 spans 15 residues. CDR1 is SGHAT, CDR2 FQNNGV, per germline. Trimming took 0 bases from V and 3 from J; bases not matched to a gene: 5.

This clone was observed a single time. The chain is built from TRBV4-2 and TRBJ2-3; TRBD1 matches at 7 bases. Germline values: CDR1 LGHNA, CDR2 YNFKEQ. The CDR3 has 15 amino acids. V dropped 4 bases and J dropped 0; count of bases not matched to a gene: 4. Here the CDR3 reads CASSLTDRSTDTQYF. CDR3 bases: TGTGCCAGCAGCCTGACGGACAGGAGCACAGATACGCAGTATTTT.

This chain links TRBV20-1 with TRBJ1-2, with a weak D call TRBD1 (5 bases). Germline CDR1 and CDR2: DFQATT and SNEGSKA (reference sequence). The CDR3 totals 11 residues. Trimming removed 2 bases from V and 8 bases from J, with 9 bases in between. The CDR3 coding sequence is TGCAGTGCTAGACAGGGAGGAGGCTACACCTTC. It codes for CSARQGGGYTF.

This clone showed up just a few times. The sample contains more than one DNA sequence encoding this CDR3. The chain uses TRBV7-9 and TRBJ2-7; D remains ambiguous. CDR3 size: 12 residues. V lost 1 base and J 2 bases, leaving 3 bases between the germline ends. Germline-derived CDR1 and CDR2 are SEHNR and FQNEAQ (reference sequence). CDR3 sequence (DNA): TGTGCCAGCAGCTTAGTACCCTACGAGCAGTACTTC. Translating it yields CASSLVPYEQYF.

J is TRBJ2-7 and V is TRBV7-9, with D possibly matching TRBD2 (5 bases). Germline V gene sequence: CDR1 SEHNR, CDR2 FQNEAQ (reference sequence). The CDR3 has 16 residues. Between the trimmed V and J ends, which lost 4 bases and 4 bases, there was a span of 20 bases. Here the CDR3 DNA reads TGTGCCAGCAGCTCTAACATACATAAGGGAGTTTACGAGCAGTACTTC. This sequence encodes CASSSNIHKGVYEQYF.

The CDR3 sequence: CASSYGPRDTQYF. In nucleotides, the CDR3 is TGTGCCAGCAGCTACGGACCGCGGGATACGCAGTATTTT. This sequence joins TRBV13 and TRBJ2-3; D not resolved. Germline V gives CDR1 PRHDT, CDR2 FYEKMQ (reference sequence). The V end was cut by 4 bases, the J end by 6 bases, with 11 bases between. CDR3 length: 13 amino acids.

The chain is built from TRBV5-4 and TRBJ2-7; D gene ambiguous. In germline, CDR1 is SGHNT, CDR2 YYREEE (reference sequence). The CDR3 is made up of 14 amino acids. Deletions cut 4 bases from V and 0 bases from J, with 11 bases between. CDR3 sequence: CASSQDLYSYEQYF. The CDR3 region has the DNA TGTGCCAGCAGCCAGGACCTTTACTCCTACGAGCAGTACTTC.

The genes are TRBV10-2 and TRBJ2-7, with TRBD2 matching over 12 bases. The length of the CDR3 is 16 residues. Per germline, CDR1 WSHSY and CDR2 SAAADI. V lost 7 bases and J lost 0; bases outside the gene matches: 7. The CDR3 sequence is CASTGLAGDSSYEQYF. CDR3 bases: TGCGCCAGCACGGGACTAGCGGGCGATAGCTCCTACGAGCAGTACTTC.

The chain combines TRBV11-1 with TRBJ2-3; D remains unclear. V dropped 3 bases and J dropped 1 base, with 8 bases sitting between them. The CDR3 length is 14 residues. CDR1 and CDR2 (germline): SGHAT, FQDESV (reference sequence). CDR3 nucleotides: TGTGCCAGCAGCTTGGCACACCGCACAGATACGCAGTATTTT. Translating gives CASSLAHRTDTQYF. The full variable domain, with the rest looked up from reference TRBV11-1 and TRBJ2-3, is EAEVAQSPRYKITEKSQAVAFWCDPISGHATLYWYRQILGQGPELLVQFQDESVVDDSQLPKDRFSAERLKGVDSTLKIQPAELGDSAMYLCASSLAHRTDTQYFGPGTRLTVL.

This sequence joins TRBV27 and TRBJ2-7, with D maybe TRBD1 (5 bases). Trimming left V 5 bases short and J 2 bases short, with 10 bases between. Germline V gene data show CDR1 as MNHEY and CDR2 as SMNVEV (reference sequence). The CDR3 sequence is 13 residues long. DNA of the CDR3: TGTGCCAGCAGTCAGACAGCGACCTACGAGCAGTACTTC. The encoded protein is CASSQTATYEQYF.

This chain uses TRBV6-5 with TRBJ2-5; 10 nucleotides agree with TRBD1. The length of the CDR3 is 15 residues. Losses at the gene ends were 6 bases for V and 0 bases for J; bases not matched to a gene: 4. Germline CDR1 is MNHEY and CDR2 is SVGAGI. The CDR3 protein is CASSLGQGNQETQYF. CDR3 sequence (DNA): TGTGCCAGCAGCTTGGGACAGGGGAACCAAGAGACCCAGTACTTC.

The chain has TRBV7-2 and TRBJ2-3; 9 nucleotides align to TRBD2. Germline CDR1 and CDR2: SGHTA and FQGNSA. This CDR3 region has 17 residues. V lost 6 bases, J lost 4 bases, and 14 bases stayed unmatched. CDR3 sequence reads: CASSPTRWAGGADTQYF. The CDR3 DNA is TGTGCCAGCAGTCCTACTCGGTGGGCGGGAGGGGCAGATACGCAGTATTTT.

The CDR3 DNA reads as TGCGCCAGCAGCCAAGATTGGGCCTTGAACACCGGGGAGCTGTTTTTT. Translated: CASSQDWALNTGELFF. The chain combines TRBV4-3 with TRBJ2-2; D is undetermined. Germline V gene data show CDR1 as LGHNA and CDR2 as YSLEER. The CDR3 has 16 amino acids. The germline V and J ends were trimmed by 0 bases and 1 base, with 9 bases remaining between them.

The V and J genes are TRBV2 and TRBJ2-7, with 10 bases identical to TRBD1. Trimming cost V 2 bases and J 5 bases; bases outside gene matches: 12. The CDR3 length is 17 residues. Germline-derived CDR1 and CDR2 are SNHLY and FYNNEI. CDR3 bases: TGTGCCAGCAGTGAAATCGGGGGGACAGGGGAAAGGGACGAGCAGTACTTC. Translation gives CASSEIGGTGERDEQYF.

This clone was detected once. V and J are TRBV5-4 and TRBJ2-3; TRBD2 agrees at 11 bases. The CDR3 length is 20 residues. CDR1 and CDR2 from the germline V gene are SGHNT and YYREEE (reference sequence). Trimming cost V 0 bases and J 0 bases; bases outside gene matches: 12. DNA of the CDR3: TGTGCCAGCAGCTTGGGACTAGCGGGGAAGGGGACGACTAGCACAGATACGCAGTATTTT. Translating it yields CASSLGLAGKGTTSTDTQYF.